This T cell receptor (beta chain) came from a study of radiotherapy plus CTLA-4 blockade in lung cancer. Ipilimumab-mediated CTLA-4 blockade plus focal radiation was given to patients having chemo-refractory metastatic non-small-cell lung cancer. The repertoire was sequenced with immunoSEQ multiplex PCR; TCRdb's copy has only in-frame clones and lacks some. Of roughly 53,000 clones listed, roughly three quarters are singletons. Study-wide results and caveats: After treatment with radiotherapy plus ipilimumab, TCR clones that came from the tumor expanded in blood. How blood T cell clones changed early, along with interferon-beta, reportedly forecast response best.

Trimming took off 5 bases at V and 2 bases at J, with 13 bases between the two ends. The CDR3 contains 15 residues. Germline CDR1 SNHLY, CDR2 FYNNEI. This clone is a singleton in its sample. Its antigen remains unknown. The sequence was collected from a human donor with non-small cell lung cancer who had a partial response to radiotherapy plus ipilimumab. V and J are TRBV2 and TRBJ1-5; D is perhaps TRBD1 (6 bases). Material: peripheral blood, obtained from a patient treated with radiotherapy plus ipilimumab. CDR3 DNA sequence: TGTGCCAGCAGTCTCAGGGGTGGCGGCAATCAGCCCCAGCATTTT. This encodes CASSLRGGGNQPQHF.